This T cell receptor (beta chain) was captured by sequencing in a study of human T cells and chemical hapten exposure (dated by TCRdb to the early 2020s). Regarding the research as a whole: For sensitization, 2% DPC in acetone was applied to a roughly 2 cm by roughly 2 cm area of upper inner arm skin. Patients additionally received weekly therapeutic DPC doses to the scalp throughout the roughly 26-week study period. Patch tests used Finn chambers with 0.01% DPC on the upper back, scored after 6 days by International Contact Dermatitis Research Group standards. Alopecia areata with under or over 50% scalp involvement, alopecia totalis and alopecia universalis were represented in the patient cohort, which was mostly female. Libraries were combined into a pool for sequencing, and differences in TCR yield between samples came mainly from small differences in library volumes within the pool. The study tracked peripheral blood TCR repertoire changes in vivo during primary and secondary sensitization to the hapten diphenylcyclopropenone (DPC) in alopecia patients. Blood was sampled from patients pre-sensitization (week 0) and at 2, 6 and about 24 weeks after DPC sensitization. Blood for TCR sequencing was provided by twenty-nine alopecia patients at one to four time points (pre-sensitization, 2, 6 and 24 weeks). What the research found in general, with its limitations: Expanded TCRs formed significantly more large CDR3 similarity clusters than pre-sensitization or healthy control sets, consistent with antigen-driven responses. Because every patient had alopecia, a presumed autoimmune disease, the patients' immune response might differ from that of healthy individuals. The number of TCRs above 1 in 1000 frequency did not change with DPC sensitization; there was no evidence of global repertoire structure alterations. The number of PT1 expanded TCRs positively correlated with patch test score, significant at thresholds 8, 16 and 32 but not 4. After repeated subsampling, the strength of the expansion versus patch-test correlation and the threshold at which it became significant changed.

The time point label, read with the paper, signifies: patch test 3, about 24 weeks after DPC sensitization. The intended sense of this specimen's treatment or condition label: therapeutic diphenylcyclopropenone sensitization with weekly scalp DPC. At each patch-test visit, blood was drawn before the patch test was applied. Patients were considered eligible if aged 18 to 70, diagnosed with alopecia and deemed suitable for DPC therapy, and patients were excluded if pregnant. Unfractionated whole blood was collected in Tempus Blood RNA tubes, and total RNA was extracted from that blood. V lost 5 bases and J lost 0 bases; the stretch between them is 19 bases long. CDR3 length: 17 amino acids, cysteine to phenylalanine. CDR3 DNA only is kept here, 51 bases in frame from base 1. The germline V gene specifies KGHSH as CDR1 and LQKENI as CDR2. This clonotype has only a few counts. Its binding antigen is unknown. Per-base quality was not reported, and no clone a single base away is much larger than it.

Libraries were constructed by RACE. The data were produced on a NextSeq 500. During library preparation, unique molecular identifiers were attached to individual cDNA molecules so that TCRs could be counted quantitatively and reproducibly. Both TCR alpha and TCR beta chains were sequenced from each blood RNA sample. On the study's bioinformatics: The median number of TCRs per sample was 90,000 to 100,000, ranging from roughly 23,224 to 700,000. The Decombinator software suite was used to annotate the V, J and CDR3 of the TCR reads. For PS versus PT1 abundance plots, all samples were subsampled to the same number of TCRs (28,000). TCRs were defined as expanded if absent before sensitization and observed at least eight times at the 2-week time point. TCRdb cleaned the public reads at Q25 with fastp, built clones with MiXCR and kept in-frame beta chains. Rows are combined by CDR3 protein, so each entry shows the most common genes and DNA. TCRdb, not the authors, supplied the V and J calls. The sample table holds just under 60,000 distinct CDR3 sequences, of which around 12% were seen once. The ten most abundant clones make up roughly 2.6% of the sample.

The material sequenced was whole blood, taken in connection with sensitization to the hapten diphenylcyclopropenone (DPC). This TCR was sampled from a man between 25 and 39 years old with alopecia areata. Some clones in this sample may be carry-over from other donors' samples. The chain is assembled from TRBV18 and TRBJ1-2; D gene: possibly TRBD1, on 5 matching bases. The sequence in DNA is TGTGCCAGCTCAGGCGAGGTTACAGGATTTTCTAACTATGGCTACACCTTC. The translation is CASSGEVTGFSNYGYTF.